The clone carrying this TCR beta chain was seen a few times. The table came from immunoSEQ multiplex PCR; TCRdb's copy has only in-frame clones and leaves some out. The top ten hold approximately 4.5% of the sample, which has 50,000 to 75,000 clones, about 72% seen once. The sample is drawn from a study of radiotherapy plus CTLA-4 blockade in lung cancer. The CDR3 runs 14 residues. Trimming removed 2 bases from V and 7 bases from J, with 14 bases in between. In germline, CDR1 is MNHNY, CDR2 SVGAGI (reference sequence). This chain links TRBV6-6 with TRBJ1-2; D not resolved. This material consisted of peripheral blood, taken from a patient treated with radiotherapy plus ipilimumab. This sequence was found in a human donor with non-small cell lung cancer who had a complete response to radiotherapy plus ipilimumab. Written as DNA, the CDR3 is TGTGCCAGCAGTTACCCAGCCTCCTTGGCTGGCTACACCTTC. Residues: CASSYPASLAGYTF.